This is a list of T cell receptor beta chains from one sample in a study of blood T cell repertoires in COVID-19. The method was immunoSEQ multiplex PCR; TCRdb's version includes in-frame clones alone and lacks a portion of them. Of around 700,000 clones in the sample, around 89% were seen once. The sample taken for sequencing was peripheral blood. The receptors stem from a woman under 30 with acute or convalescent COVID-19. CDR3s include the opening cysteine and the closing phenylalanine or tryptophan. D genes are given only for firm matches. Size tells how often a clone was seen (once, few, many) or the class of an expanded clone, and some rows leave it out.

D gene,clone size,V gene,J gene,CDR3 protein,CDR3 DNA
NA,NA,TRBV4-1,TRBJ2-5,CASSPTDLKETQYF,TGCGCCAGCAGCCCGACAGATTTGAAAGAGACCCAGTACTTC
TRBD1,NA,TRBV24-1,TRBJ2-7,CATSDSKTGTGEPYEQYF,TGTGCCACCAGTGATTCGAAGACCGGGACAGGGGAACCCTACGAGCAGTACTTC
NA,NA,TRBV18,TRBJ1-4,CASSPSTATNEKLFF,TGTGCCAGCTCACCTTCGACAGCAACTAATGAAAAACTGTTTTTT
NA,NA,TRBV29-1,TRBJ1-1,CSARFLFVNTEAFF,TGCAGCGCCCGTTTTCTCTTTGTCAACACTGAAGCTTTCTTT
TRBD1,NA,TRBV5-1,TRBJ2-1,CASSLAGLGTGPYNEQFF,TGCGCCAGCAGCTTGGCCGGTCTGGGGACAGGGCCCTACAATGAGCAGTTCTTC
TRBD1,NA,TRBV5-1,TRBJ2-2,CASSARDSRPGTGELFF,TGCGCCAGCAGCGCCCGGGACAGCCGTCCGGGGACCGGGGAGCTGTTTTTT
TRBD1,once,TRBV6-5,TRBJ1-1,CASSLGGRNTEAFF,TGTGCCAGCAGCCTAGGGGGCAGGAACACTGAAGCTTTCTTT
NA,NA,TRBV6-4,TRBJ1-1,CASSVQGGGNTEAFF,TGTGCCAGCAGCGTGCAGGGAGGTGGGAACACTGAAGCTTTCTTT
TRBD1,NA,TRBV28,TRBJ2-1,CASSGTGSYNEQFF,TGTGCCAGCAGCGGGACAGGTTCTTACAATGAGCAGTTCTTC
TRBD1,NA,TRBV9,TRBJ1-4,CASSVGDRGPEKLFF,TGTGCCAGCAGCGTGGGGGACAGGGGTCCGGAAAAACTGTTTTTT
NA,NA,TRBV29-1,TRBJ1-2,CSVEAGMGGYTF,TGCAGCGTTGAAGCAGGGATGGGTGGCTACACCTTC
NA,NA,TRBV19,TRBJ2-1,CASSSLYNEQFF,TGTGCCAGTAGTTCCCTCTACAATGAGCAGTTCTTC
NA,once,TRBV12-5,TRBJ1-4,CASGDGGTGEKLFF,TGTGCTAGTGGCGACGGGGGTACGGGCGAAAAACTGTTTTTT
NA,few,TRBV5-4,TRBJ2-7,CASSFGADEQYF,TGTGCCAGCAGCTTTGGGGCCGACGAGCAGTACTTC
TRBD1,NA,TRBV6-5,TRBJ1-1,CASKEGAGEAFF,TGTGCCAGCAAAGAGGGGGCGGGTGAAGCTTTCTTT
NA,NA,TRBV4-2,TRBJ1-4,CASSTRGNEKLFF,TGTGCCAGCAGCACCCGGGGTAATGAAAAACTGTTTTTT
NA,many,TRBV6-4,TRBJ2-3,CASSDSSGAVDTQYF,TGTGCCAGCAGTGACTCGTCAGGGGCAGTGGATACGCAGTATTTT
TRBD1,NA,TRBV2,TRBJ2-2,CASRQDRDAGELFF,TGTGCCAGCAGACAGGACAGGGACGCCGGGGAGCTGTTTTTT
NA,once,TRBV4-3,TRBJ2-6,CASSQLRASGANVLTF,TGCGCCAGCAGCCAACTCAGGGCCTCTGGGGCCAACGTCCTGACTTTC
NA,NA,TRBV11-2,TRBJ2-1,CASSLDTLALNEQFF,TGTGCCAGCAGCTTAGACACCCTAGCTTTGAATGAGCAGTTCTTC
NA,NA,TRBV27,TRBJ1-2,CASSLDRVYGYTF,TGTGCCAGCAGCCTAGACCGTGTCTATGGCTACACCTTC
TRBD2,NA,TRBV5-1,TRBJ2-1,CASSLAGGGNWGEQFF,TGCGCCAGCAGCTTGGCTGGCGGGGGGAACTGGGGTGAGCAGTTCTTC
NA,NA,TRBV5-1,TRBJ2-7,CASSSSYEQYF,TGCGCCAGCAGCTCGTCCTACGAGCAGTACTTC
NA,NA,TRBV19,TRBJ1-5,CASSMGGSNQPQHF,TGTGCCAGTAGTATGGGGGGAAGCAATCAGCCCCAGCATTTT
NA,NA,TRBV3-1/TRBV3-2,TRBJ1-2,CASSQDPGGYTF,TGTGCCAGCAGCCAAGACCCAGGTGGCTACACCTTC
NA,NA,TRBV7-2,TRBJ1-2,CASSLNSGNYGYTF,TGTGCCAGCAGCTTGAACTCAGGGAACTATGGCTACACCTTC
TRBD1,NA,TRBV24-1,TRBJ2-1,CATSSSNGQGEINEQFF,TGTGCCACCAGTTCCTCCAATGGACAGGGGGAGATCAATGAGCAGTTCTTC
NA,NA,TRBV7-9,TRBJ2-7,CASSLAFFQGTHRVDEQYF,TGTGCCAGCAGCTTAGCGTTCTTTCAGGGTACTCACAGGGTGGACGAGCAGTACTTC
TRBD1,NA,TRBV19,TRBJ1-1,CASSRDQGQLNTEAFF,TGTGCCAGTAGTAGAGACCAGGGACAGCTGAACACTGAAGCTTTCTTT
TRBD1,NA,TRBV6-5,TRBJ2-1,CASTLTGTSYNEQFF,TGTGCCAGCACCCTGACAGGGACGTCCTACAATGAGCAGTTCTTC
TRBD1,once,TRBV5-1,TRBJ1-6,CASSFEMTGNNNSPLHF,TGCGCCAGCAGCTTCGAAATGACAGGGAATAATAATTCACCCCTCCACTTT
NA,NA,TRBV6-5,TRBJ2-1,CASSYSQNRPYEQFF,TGTGCCAGCAGTTACTCGCAGAATCGCCCATACGAGCAGTTCTTC
NA,once,TRBV5-6,TRBJ2-7,CASSFNTRSYEQYF,TGTGCCAGCAGCTTTAACACGCGGTCCTACGAGCAGTACTTC
NA,once,TRBV5-1,TRBJ2-1,CASSFNTGSSYNEQFF,TGCGCCAGCAGCTTTAATACGGGAAGCTCCTACAATGAGCAGTTCTTC
NA,NA,TRBV6-5,TRBJ1-4,CASSYQGTNEKLFF,TGTGCCAGCAGTTATCAGGGGACTAATGAAAAACTGTTTTTT
NA,NA,TRBV12-3/TRBV12-4,TRBJ1-1,CASSRTDTTEAFF,TGTGCCAGCAGCCGGACGGACACCACTGAAGCTTTCTTT
TRBD2,NA,TRBV30,TRBJ2-3,CAWSESISGGPTDTQYF,TGTGCCTGGAGTGAATCAATTAGCGGGGGCCCCACAGATACGCAGTATTTT
TRBD1,NA,TRBV5-8,TRBJ2-3,CASSPGTGGRDTQYF,TGTGCCAGCAGCCCGGGGACAGGGGGGCGAGATACGCAGTATTTT
NA,NA,TRBV7-9,TRBJ1-2,CASSLVSGGGYTF,TGTGCCAGCAGCTTAGTATCCGGGGGTGGCTACACCTTC
NA,NA,TRBV5-1,TRBJ1-5,CASSLEAGNQPQHF,TGCGCCAGCAGCTTGGAGGCAGGTAATCAGCCCCAGCATTTT
TRBD1,NA,TRBV15,TRBJ2-3,CATSRDLGTGDGSTDTQYF,TGTGCCACCAGCAGAGATCTGGGGACAGGGGACGGTAGCACAGATACGCAGTATTTT
TRBD1,NA,TRBV11-2,TRBJ1-1,CASSLRTGRTEAFF,TGTGCCAGCAGCCTCCGGACAGGACGAACTGAAGCTTTCTTT
NA,NA,TRBV12-3/TRBV12-4,TRBJ1-5,CATTGRRNQPQHF,TGTGCCACCACGGGGAGACGGAATCAGCCCCAGCATTTT
NA,NA,TRBV12-3/TRBV12-4,TRBJ1-2,CATPGDTYYGYTF,TGTGCCACCCCCGGGGACACATACTATGGCTACACCTTC
NA,NA,TRBV11-2,TRBJ1-2,CASSFPSGSRYTF,TGTGCCAGCAGCTTCCCTTCGGGATCTCGCTACACCTTC
TRBD2,few,TRBV6-4,TRBJ2-3,CASSDSGGGGGTDTQYF,TGTGCCAGCAGTGACTCAGGAGGCGGGGGTGGCACAGATACGCAGTATTTT
TRBD1,NA,TRBV29-1,TRBJ1-1,CSVEGKGQGNTEAFF,TGCAGCGTTGAAGGTAAGGGACAGGGGAACACTGAAGCTTTCTTT
NA,NA,TRBV10-3,TRBJ1-6,CAISEGGSNSPLHF,TGTGCCATCAGTGAAGGAGGCAGCAATTCACCCCTCCACTTT
TRBD1,NA,TRBV25-1,TRBJ1-6,CASSDLGQGINSPLHF,TGTGCCAGCAGTGACCTAGGACAGGGGATTAATTCACCCCTCCACTTT
TRBD1,NA,TRBV24-1,TRBJ2-1,CATRRGPLYNEQFF,TGTGCCACCCGAAGGGGGCCCCTCTACAATGAGCAGTTCTTC
NA,NA,TRBV3-1/TRBV3-2,TRBJ1-3,CASSQATSGYRAGNTIYF,TGTGCCAGCAGCCAAGCCACCTCAGGGTATAGGGCTGGAAACACCATATATTTT
NA,NA,TRBV12-5,TRBJ1-1,CASGLGQVRNTEAFF,TGTGCTAGTGGTTTGGGACAGGTTCGAAACACTGAAGCTTTCTTT